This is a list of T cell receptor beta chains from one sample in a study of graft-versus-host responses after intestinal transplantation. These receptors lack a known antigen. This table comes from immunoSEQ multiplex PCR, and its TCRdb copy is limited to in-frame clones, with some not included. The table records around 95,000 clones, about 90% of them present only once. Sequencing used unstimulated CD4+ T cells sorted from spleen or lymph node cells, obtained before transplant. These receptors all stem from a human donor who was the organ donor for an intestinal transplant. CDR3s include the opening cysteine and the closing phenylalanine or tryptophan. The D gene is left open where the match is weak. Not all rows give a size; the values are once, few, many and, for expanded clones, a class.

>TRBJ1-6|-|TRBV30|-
CAADGNSPLHF
TGTGCCGCGGACGGTAATTCACCCCTCCACTTT
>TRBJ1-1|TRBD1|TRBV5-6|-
CASSLARLGQGFVFF
TGTGCCAGCAGCTTGGCCAGGCTGGGACAGGGGTTCGTTTTCTTT
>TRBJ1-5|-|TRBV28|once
CASGRGGPAGNQPQHF
TGTGCCAGTGGTAGGGGGGGGCCGGCGGGCAATCAGCCCCAGCATTTT
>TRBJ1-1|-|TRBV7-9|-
CASTLDGVNTEAFF
TGTGCCAGCACCCTAGACGGGGTGAACACTGAAGCTTTCTTT
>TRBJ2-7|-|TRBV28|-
CASSFPGFYEQYF
TGTGCCAGCAGTTTTCCGGGATTTTACGAGCAGTACTTC
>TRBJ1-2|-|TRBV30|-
CAWSGGWVRDGYTF
TGTGCCTGGAGTGGAGGGTGGGTTAGAGACGGCTACACCTTC
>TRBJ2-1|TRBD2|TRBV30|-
CAWSVGWTSGGYDEQFF
TGTGCCTGGAGTGTAGGCTGGACTAGCGGGGGGTACGATGAGCAGTTCTTC
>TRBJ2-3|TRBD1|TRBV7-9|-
CASSSGQGRRTDTQYF
TGTGCCAGCAGCTCCGGACAGGGAAGGAGGACAGATACGCAGTATTTT
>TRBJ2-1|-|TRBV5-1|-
CASSSFGIRGNEQFF
TGCGCCAGCAGCTCCTTCGGGATCCGGGGGAATGAGCAGTTCTTC
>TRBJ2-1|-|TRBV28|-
CASSLFAGAGEQFF
TGTGCCAGCAGTTTATTCGCAGGGGCGGGTGAGCAGTTCTTC
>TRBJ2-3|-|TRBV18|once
CASSPPLAGGTTDTQYF
TGTGCCAGCTCACCCCCGTTGGCAGGGGGGACCACAGATACGCAGTATTTT
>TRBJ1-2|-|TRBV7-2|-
CASRMIANYGYTF
TGTGCCAGCAGGATGATAGCTAACTATGGCTACACCTTC
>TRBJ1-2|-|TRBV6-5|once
CASSLAAGVYGYTF
TGTGCCAGCAGTTTGGCGGCTGGGGTCTATGGCTACACCTTC
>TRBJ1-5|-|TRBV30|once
CAWGQRGNQPQHF
TGTGCCTGGGGACAGAGAGGGAATCAGCCCCAGCATTTT
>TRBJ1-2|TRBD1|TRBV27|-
CASSLTTGFNYGYTF
TGTGCCAGCAGTTTGACGACAGGGTTCAACTATGGCTACACCTTC
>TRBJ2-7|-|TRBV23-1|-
CAGRGHRARSYEQYF
TGCGCCGGCAGGGGCCATAGGGCGCGGTCCTACGAGCAGTACTTC
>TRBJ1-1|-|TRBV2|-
CASTSQLNTEAFF
TGTGCCAGCACGAGTCAGTTGAACACTGAAGCTTTCTTT
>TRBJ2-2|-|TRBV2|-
CASKELGATGELFF
TGTGCCAGCAAGGAACTCGGGGCCACCGGGGAGCTGTTTTTT
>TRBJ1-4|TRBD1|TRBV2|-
CASSEQGGKLFF
TGTGCCAGCAGTGAACAGGGGGGAAAACTGTTTTTT
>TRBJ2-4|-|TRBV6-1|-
CASSDPQGTLAKNIQYF
TGTGCCAGCAGTGACCCCCAGGGTACACTAGCCAAAAACATTCAGTACTTC
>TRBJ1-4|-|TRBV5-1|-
CASSLEGGLTNEKLFF
TGCGCCAGCAGCTTGGAGGGGGGGCTGACTAATGAAAAACTGTTTTTT
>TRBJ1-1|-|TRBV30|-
CAWSGGNSNTEAFF
TGTGCCTGGAGTGGGGGCAATTCGAACACTGAAGCTTTCTTT
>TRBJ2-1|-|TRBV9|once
CASSVAGGSYNEQFF
TGTGCCAGCAGCGTAGCAGGGGGGTCATACAATGAGCAGTTCTTC
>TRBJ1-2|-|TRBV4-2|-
CASSQDQGSSAYGYTF
TGTGCCAGCAGCCAAGATCAGGGGTCCTCGGCCTATGGCTACACCTTC
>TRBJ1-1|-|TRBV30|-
CAWRLNRNTEAFF
TGTGCCTGGAGACTAAACAGGAACACTGAAGCTTTCTTT
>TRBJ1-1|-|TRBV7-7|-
CASSLISGGEAFF
TGTGCCAGCAGCTTAATTTCTGGGGGTGAAGCTTTCTTT
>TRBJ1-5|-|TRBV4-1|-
CASSQDLVLGQPQHF
TGCGCCAGCAGCCAAGATTTAGTCCTAGGTCAGCCCCAGCATTTT
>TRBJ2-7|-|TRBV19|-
CASSIYRPDLRSYEQYF
TGTGCCAGTAGTATTTACCGGCCGGACTTGAGGTCCTACGAGCAGTACTTC
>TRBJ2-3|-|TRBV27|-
CASRVWEADTQYF
TGTGCCAGCAGAGTCTGGGAGGCAGATACGCAGTATTTT
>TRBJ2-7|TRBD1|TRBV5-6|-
CASSADRGAEQYF
TGTGCCAGCAGCGCGGACAGGGGGGCCGAGCAGTACTTC
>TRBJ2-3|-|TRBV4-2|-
CASSLSPGAHTDTQYF
TGTGCCAGCAGCTTAAGTCCAGGGGCCCACACAGATACGCAGTATTTT
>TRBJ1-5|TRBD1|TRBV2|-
CASSEWGQGPQHF
TGTGCCAGCAGTGAATGGGGACAGGGTCCCCAGCATTTT